This record covers a single T cell receptor (beta chain). The antigen remains undetermined. The CDR3 contains 14 residues. V lost 3 bases and J lost 0, with 8 bases in between. Germline CDR1 is MDHEN and CDR2 is SYDVKM. These data originate in a study of T cell responses to AZD1222 COVID-19 vaccine. Study-wide results and caveats: White British ancestry dominated among donors, who included more females, and clonal diversity was possibly underestimated. With two AZD1222 doses given, Spike-specific TCR breadth and depth both rose. The repertoires were collected only after the peak T cell response.

Repertoires were generated with immunoSEQ multiplex PCR, while TCRdb's copy carries only in-frame clones and drops some. Among some 150,000 clones, around nine tenths were seen once, and the ten largest hold about 1.8%. The TCR originated in an adult who received the AZD1222 COVID-19 vaccine. This rearrangement joins TRBV28 to TRBJ1-2, with a possible D match to TRBD1 (5 bases). This specimen consisted of peripheral blood, obtained 28 days after the second AZD1222 dose. CDR3: CASSLPRANYGYTF. CDR3 DNA sequence: TGTGCCAGCAGTTTGCCCAGGGCTAACTATGGCTACACCTTC.